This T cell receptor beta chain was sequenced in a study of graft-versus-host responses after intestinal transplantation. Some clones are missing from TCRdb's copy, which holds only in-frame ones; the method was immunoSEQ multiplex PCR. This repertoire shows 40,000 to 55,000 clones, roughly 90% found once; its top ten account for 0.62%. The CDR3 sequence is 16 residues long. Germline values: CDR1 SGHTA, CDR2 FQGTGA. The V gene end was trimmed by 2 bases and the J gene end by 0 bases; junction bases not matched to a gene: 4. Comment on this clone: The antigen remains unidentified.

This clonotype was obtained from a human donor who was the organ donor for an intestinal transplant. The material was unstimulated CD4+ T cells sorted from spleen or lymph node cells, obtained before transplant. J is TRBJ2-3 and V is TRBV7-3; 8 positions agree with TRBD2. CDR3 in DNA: TGTGCCAGCAGCTTAGGGGTAGCGGGGAGCACAGATACGCAGTATTTT. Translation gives CASSLGVAGSTDTQYF.